The T cell receptor beta chain under discussion was sequenced for a study of blood T cell repertoires in COVID-19. As for the study in general: COVID-19 samples collected from the United States, Italy and Spain covered acute and convalescent phases. In each case, the material was cDNA or gDNA derived from T cells, B-cell-depleted T cells, or PBMCs.

As originally analysed: Nucleated cell counts were estimated from reference gene primer amplification. Measured with immunoSEQ multiplex PCR; TCRdb has only the in-frame clones, and not every one. V, J and clone size are taken as reported in that table, and D and trimming were inferred from the DNA itself. The table lists 350,000 to 450,000 clones, around nine tenths of them singletons. CDR3 length: 17 amino acids. Germline CDR1 is SGHVS and CDR2 is FQNEAQ. V gave up 2 bases and J gave up 2 bases; unmatched junction bases: 8. This TCR derives from a human donor in a cohort sampled during active COVID-19. The V call is TRBV7-8, the J call TRBJ2-7; 11 bases line up with TRBD1. Sequencing was done on a sample of peripheral blood. The CDR3: CASSLKLPGQGAYEQYF. CDR3 in DNA: TGTGCCAGCAGCTTAAAACTTCCGGGACAGGGGGCCTACGAGCAGTACTTC.